One sample yielded the 31 T cell receptor beta chains listed below, sequenced in a study of blood T cells in healthy people across ages. Primers used in a second PCR of about 6 to 11 cycles were a sample-barcoded 5' primer and a J-beta primer mix. Each CDR3 protein gets one entry after TCRdb re-called the 5' RACE reads with MiXCR. The repertoire has fewer than 950,000 distinct CDR3 sequences, 53% of them found once; the top ten carry 40% to 50%. Sequences were obtained from blood. These receptors originate from a man older than 75 in good health.

The chain couples TRBV20-1 to TRBJ2-1, with no clear D. Germline V lookup: CDR1 DFQATT, CDR2 SNEGSKA (reference sequence). V was clipped by 0 bases and J by 1 base, with 13 bases between them. CDR3 length: 16 amino acids. The CDR3 spells CSARDTGGPSYNEQFF. The CDR3 bases are TGCAGTGCTAGAGATACGGGCGGACCTTCCTACAATGAGCAGTTCTTC.

This clonotype has just a few counts. The CDR3 here is CAISPSSYEQYF. For the CDR3, the DNA is TGTGCCATCAGTCCTAGCTCCTACGAGCAGTACTTC. The chain carries TRBV10-3 and TRBJ2-7; D uncertain. Trimming stripped 5 bases from V and 0 bases from J, with 5 bases between. The CDR3 spans 12 residues. Germline V gene data show CDR1 as ENHRY and CDR2 as SYGVKD.

This chain joins TRBV11-2 and TRBJ1-2, with unresolved D. Germline CDR1 reads SGHAT; CDR2 reads FQNNGV. The CDR3 is 13 amino acids. Trimming cost V 4 bases and J 4 bases, with 10 bases left between them. Here the CDR3 reads CASSSIPGYGYTF. CDR3 DNA: TGTGCCAGCAGCTCCATCCCGGGCTATGGCTACACCTTC.

The V gene is TRBV11-2, the J gene TRBJ2-1; 8 bases map to TRBD2. Losses at the gene ends were 1 base for V and 15 bases for J; bases not matched to a gene: 11. Germline loops: CDR1 SGHAT, CDR2 FQNNGV. The CDR3 covers 14 residues. Here the CDR3 DNA reads TGTGCCAGCAGCTTAGGCCTAGCGGGTTATGTTCGGTTCTTC. Encoded protein: CASSLGLAGYVRFF. Complete variable domain (other parts from reference TRBV11-2 and TRBJ2-1): EAGVAQSPRYKIIEKRQSVAFWCNPISGHATLYWYQQILGQGPKLLIQFQNNGVVDDSQLPKDRFSAERLKGVDSTLKIQPAKLEDSAVYLCASSLGLAGYVRFFGPGTRLTVL.

The rearrangement links TRBV2 to TRBJ2-3, with TRBD2 identical over 12 bases. V was clipped by 0 bases and J by 0 bases; unmatched bases: 7. CDR3 size: 19 residues. CDR1 SNHLY and CDR2 FYNNEI come from the germline V gene. The DNA of the CDR3 is TGTGCCAGCAGTGAAGCCGGACTAGCGGGGTGGGATAGCACAGATACGCAGTATTTT. Its protein product is CASSEAGLAGWDSTDTQYF.

J is TRBJ2-5 and V is TRBV29-1; TRBD1 matches 7 bases. The CDR3 consists of 15 residues. Germline V gene data show CDR1 as SQVTM and CDR2 as ANQGSEA. V lost 5 bases and J lost 4; bases outside the gene matches: 13. This CDR3 is CSVLLAQGPVETQYF. The CDR3 DNA reads as TGCAGCGTTCTCTTGGCACAGGGGCCCGTAGAGACCCAGTACTTC.

The chain uses TRBV5-5 and TRBJ1-6; TRBD1 matches at 8 bases. This CDR3 comprises 14 residues. V trimming: 0 bases; J trimming: 10 bases; junction bases outside the gene matches: 3. The germline gives CDR1 SGHKS, CDR2 YYEKEE (reference sequence). CDR3 sequence: CASSLVQGGSPLHF. The CDR3 DNA is TGTGCCAGCAGCTTGGTACAGGGGGGATCACCCCTCCACTTT.

The sample holds a few counts of this clonotype. The chain couples TRBV11-2 to TRBJ2-7; D is ambiguous. With 5 bases removed from V and 2 bases from J, the gap between germline ends came to 16 bases. The germline V gene has CDR1 SGHAT and CDR2 FQNNGV. There are 15 residues in the CDR3. Here the CDR3 DNA reads TGTGCCAGCAGCGCGGCCCCAGGCAGCGCCTACGAGCAGTACTTC. This gives the protein CASSAAPGSAYEQYF.

The genes are TRBV2 and TRBJ1-2; no definite D call. The CDR3 is made up of 11 amino acids. The V gene's germline CDR1 is SNHLY and CDR2 FYNNEI. Trimming cost V 7 bases and J 8 bases, with 11 bases left between them. The DNA for the CDR3 is TGTGCCAGCACAAATCTTTACGGCTACACCTTC. Translating it yields CASTNLYGYTF.

This chain links TRBV4-1 with TRBJ2-1, with 9 bases lining up with TRBD2. With the DNA end fitting TRBJ2-7 better, the J assignment may be wrong. The CDR3 runs 15 residues. Germline V CDR1 and CDR2: MGHRA, YSYEKL. The CDR3 sequence: CASSRYSGSSDEQYF. The CDR3 nucleotides read TGCGCCAGCAGCCGCTATAGCGGGAGTAGCGACGAGCAGTACTTC.

The V and J genes are TRBV7-3 and TRBJ2-1; 7 bases agree with TRBD1. Trimming took 4 bases from V and 12 from J; bases not matched to a gene: 9. This CDR3 is built from 13 residues. CDR1 SGHTA and CDR2 FQGTGA come from the germline V gene. CDR3 protein: CASSSSQGWVQFF. CDR3 nucleotides: TGTGCCAGCAGCTCTTCACAGGGGTGGGTGCAGTTCTTC.

This clonotype was seen only once. The rearrangement joins TRBV5-1 to TRBJ1-3, with a tentative D call TRBD1 (5 bases). The CDR3 runs to 16 residues. The V gene's germline CDR1 is SGHRS and CDR2 YFSETQ. V lost 3 bases, J lost 0 bases, and 13 bases lay in between. CDR3 bases: TGCGCCAGCAGCTCGGGGACCGCCAACTCTGGAAACACCATATATTTT. It yields the protein CASSSGTANSGNTIYF.

The J gene is TRBJ1-6, the V gene TRBV4-2; D ambiguous. With 8 bases removed from V and 2 bases from J, the gap between germline ends came to 7 bases. CDR1 is LGHNA and CDR2 is YNFKEQ in the germline V gene. The CDR3 extends over 13 amino acids. The CDR3 coding sequence is TGTGCCAGCGGGCTAGCCTATAATTCACCCCTCCACTTT. As protein: CASGLAYNSPLHF.

Here the CDR3 reads CASSPQGSYYEQYF. CDR3 DNA: TGTGCCAGCAGCCCACAGGGTTCTTACTACGAGCAGTACTTC. V is TRBV9 and J is TRBJ2-4, with a tentative D call TRBD1 (6 bases). Matching the DNA end better, TRBJ2-7 makes the J call doubtful. CDR1 and CDR2 (germline): SGDLS, YYNGEE. The CDR3 length is 14 residues.

This clonotype was seen more than once but under ten times. This chain connects TRBV7-9 to TRBJ2-1, with 10 bases matching TRBD2. CDR1 is SEHNR and CDR2 is FQNEAQ in the germline V gene (reference sequence). Germline trimming cut 5 bases from V and 5 bases from J; bases unmatched to any gene: 18. This CDR3 region has 19 residues. The CDR3 region is CASSRLRGSGRAFNNEQFF. As DNA, the CDR3 is TGTGCCAGCAGCCGCCTTCGGGGGAGCGGGAGGGCCTTTAACAATGAGCAGTTCTTC.

This sequence joins TRBV11-2 and TRBJ2-1; perhaps TRBD1 as D (5 bases). The CDR3 loop spans 15 amino acids. V lost 5 bases and J lost 3, with 14 bases in between. Germline V CDR1 and CDR2: SGHAT, FQNNGV. CDR3 amino acids: CASSPGERGYNEQFF. Here the CDR3 DNA reads TGTGCCAGCAGCCCCGGTGAAAGGGGCTACAATGAGCAGTTCTTC.

This rearrangement joins TRBV12-5 to TRBJ1-2, with 9 bases identical to TRBD1. The ends lost 5 bases at V and 4 bases at J; junction bases unmatched: 11. Germline CDR1 and CDR2: LGHNT and FRNRAP. CDR3 length: 16 amino acids. As DNA, the CDR3 is TGTGCTAGTGGTACCCGGGACAGGGTCCCTATCTATGGCTACACCTTC. Protein sequence: CASGTRDRVPIYGYTF.

V and J are TRBV5-1 and TRBJ1-1; 7 bases line up with TRBD1. Germline V gives CDR1 SGHRS, CDR2 YFSETQ. V lost 4 bases and J lost 0; bases outside the gene matches: 6. This CDR3 is built from 15 residues. The CDR3 loop reads CASSLTGLMNTEAFF. CDR3 nucleotides: TGCGCCAGCAGCCTGACAGGGCTAATGAACACTGAAGCTTTCTTT.

This clonotype was observed a single time. The V and J genes are TRBV5-1 and TRBJ2-1, with D perhaps given as TRBD1 or TRBD2 (5 bases each). The CDR3 totals 15 residues. Germline CDR1 is SGHRS and CDR2 is YFSETQ. V was pared by 3 bases and J by 1 base, with 11 bases between. CDR3 protein: CASSWDVRSYNEQFF. The CDR3 coding sequence is TGCGCCAGCAGCTGGGACGTCCGATCCTACAATGAGCAGTTCTTC.

The chain carries TRBV29-1 and TRBJ2-3; a weak D match, TRBD1 (6 bases). Per the germline V gene, CDR1 is SQVTM and CDR2 is ANQGSEA. This CDR3 has 16 amino acids. Deletions cut 8 bases from V and 1 base from J, with 22 bases between. The CDR3 region is CSTEGSGGDGTDTQYF. The DNA for the CDR3 is TGCAGCACCGAAGGCTCTGGGGGCGATGGCACAGATACGCAGTATTTT.

The chain is built from TRBV7-2 and TRBJ2-2; the match to TRBD1 covers 12 bases. Germline lookup yields CDR1 SGHTA and CDR2 FQGNSA. The J segment lost 7 bases and the V segment lost 1 base, leaving 4 bases of the junction unmatched. The CDR3 loop spans 16 amino acids. The CDR3 region is CASSLVGTGGVGELFF. CDR3 nucleotide sequence: TGTGCCAGCAGCTTAGTGGGGACAGGGGGCGTCGGGGAGCTGTTTTTT.

This sequence joins TRBV6-1 and TRBJ2-1; 8 bases map to TRBD2. After removal of 6 bases from V and 3 bases from J, the junction contained 10 bases not matched to a gene. Germline V lookup: CDR1 MNHNS, CDR2 SASEGT. The CDR3 has 16 residues. The chain's CDR3 is CASRPTGGLGYNEQFF. DNA for the CDR3: TGTGCCAGCAGGCCAACGGGGGGGTTAGGCTACAATGAGCAGTTCTTC.

This chain connects TRBV4-2 to TRBJ2-3; 10 bases align to TRBD2. J gave up 1 base and V 5 bases, and 9 bases lay outside the gene matches. Germline-derived CDR1 and CDR2 are LGHNA and YNFKEQ. The CDR3 is 17 residues long. For the CDR3, the DNA is TGTGCCAGCAGCGACAGCGGGAGGGCCAAGGGCACAGATACGCAGTATTTT. It is translated as CASSDSGRAKGTDTQYF.

V gene TRBV20-1 combines with J gene TRBJ2-5, with D perhaps TRBD2 (5 bases). The germline V gene has CDR1 DFQATT and CDR2 SNEGSKA (reference sequence). The CDR3 spans 11 residues. Trimming shortened V by 7 bases and J by 7 bases, and 13 bases separated the two germline ends. CDR3 coding DNA: TGCAGTGGATGGACCGCGGGGACCCAGTACTTC. The encoded protein is CSGWTAGTQYF.

This chain connects TRBV14 to TRBJ2-1; tentative D call: TRBD2 (6 bases). The CDR3 extends over 16 amino acids. V was trimmed by 7 bases and J by 0 bases, leaving 16 bases between them. Germline-derived CDR1 and CDR2 are SGHDN and FVKESK. The CDR3 nucleotides are TGTGCCAGCAACCGAGCGGGCCCCCCCTCCTACAATGAGCAGTTCTTC. Amino acids: CASNRAGPPSYNEQFF.

V and J are TRBV20-1 and TRBJ2-3, with 9 positions matching TRBD1. The germline V gene encodes CDR1 DFQATT and CDR2 SNEGSKA (reference sequence). The CDR3 spans 14 residues. Trimming took 5 bases from V and 1 from J; bases not matched to a gene: 4. CDR3: CSAPGDRGTDTQYF. As DNA, the CDR3 is TGCAGTGCTCCCGGGGACAGGGGCACAGATACGCAGTATTTT.

This clonotype came up a few times. The chain is built from TRBV7-2 and TRBJ2-7; D is unresolved. The CDR3 spans 13 residues. The V end was cut by 4 bases, the J end by 2 bases, with 9 bases between. Germline V lookup: CDR1 SGHTA, CDR2 FQGNSA. The CDR3 here is CASSSRFTYEQYF. CDR3 DNA: TGTGCCAGCAGCTCGCGCTTTACCTACGAGCAGTACTTC. The complete variable domain, with remaining parts taken from reference TRBV7-2 and TRBJ2-7, reads GAGVSQSPSNKVTEKGKDVELRCDPISGHTALYWYRQSLGQGLEFLIYFQGNSAPDKSGLPSDRFSAERTGGSVSTLTIQRTQQEDSAVYLCASSSRFTYEQYFGPGTRLTVT.

V usage is TRBV5-1 and J usage is TRBJ2-5; perhaps TRBD2 as D (6 bases). CDR3 length: 16 amino acids. Deletions cut 4 bases from V and 9 bases from J, with 25 bases between. CDR1 is SGHRS, CDR2 YFSETQ, per germline. The CDR3 DNA follows: TGCGCCAGCAGCGGGACGACTAGTCCCTCGACCGGGTCCCAGTACTTC. Residues: CASSGTTSPSTGSQYF.

This clonotype was seen once. The genes are TRBV5-1 and TRBJ2-1; D is possibly TRBD1 (6 bases). CDR1 SGHRS and CDR2 YFSETQ come from the germline V gene. The CDR3 length is 16 residues. V was trimmed by 4 bases and J by 7 bases, leaving 21 bases between them. The CDR3 region is CASSETPRGRGNEQFF. The CDR3 DNA sequence: TGCGCCAGCAGCGAGACTCCTCGGGGCAGGGGAAATGAGCAGTTCTTC.

In this sample, this clonotype turned up a few times. The chain carries TRBV20-1 and TRBJ2-7; D unclear. V lost 4 bases and J lost 6, with 22 bases in between. Germline loops: CDR1 DFQATT, CDR2 SNEGSKA (reference sequence). The CDR3 has 15 residues. The CDR3 sequence is CSATAVSGAFAEQYF. The CDR3, as DNA: TGCAGTGCTACAGCCGTTAGTGGAGCCTTCGCCGAGCAGTACTTC.

The gene calls are TRBV20-1 and TRBJ1-2; the D is unclear. Germline V gene sequence: CDR1 DFQATT, CDR2 SNEGSKA (reference sequence). Trimming removed 0 bases from V and 2 bases from J, with 7 bases in between. This CDR3 has 13 residues. In DNA form, the CDR3 reads TGCAGTGCTAGAGATTCGCTGAACTATGGCTACACCTTC. It is translated as CSARDSLNYGYTF.